This paragraph covers one T cell receptor beta chain sequence. This sample was taken from a study of tumor-infiltrating lymphocytes in oesophageal squamous cell carcinoma. TCRdb passed the PCR reads through MiXCR, listing each CDR3 protein once. The sample holds more than 9,500 distinct CDR3 sequences, around 54% seen once. The CDR3 runs 13 residues. Looked up from germline, CDR1 is SGHAT and CDR2 is FQNNGV. The ends were cut back, 3 bases at V and 8 bases at J, with 11 bases in the middle. This chain links TRBV11-2 with TRBJ2-4, with a weak D call TRBD2 (5 bases). This clonotype was sampled from a female donor with esophageal squamous cell carcinoma. The source material was esophageal tumor tissue. The CDR3 DNA reads TGTGCCAGCAGCTTGGGGAAGGGAGACATTCAGTACTTC. Translating gives CASSLGKGDIQYF.